The clone carrying this T cell receptor (beta chain) showed up many times. The target antigen is unknown. This record comes from a study of T cells in Graves' hyperthyroidism and ophthalmopathy. Broader study findings: Blood shared most expanded thyroid clonotypes above 0.001.

Template material for amplifying TCR beta CDR3 regions consisted of RNA transcripts. The TCR CDR3 first-round RT-PCR relied on the HTBI primer set. MiXCR, run by TCRdb on the multiplex PCR reads, gives a single entry per CDR3 protein. Of 500,000 to 550,000 distinct CDR3 sequences in the sample, less than 20% were seen once. Sequenced: blood. This sequence was found in a man aged 40-49 years with Graves' ophthalmopathy.

The CDR3 region is CASSSTVRGLALQETQYF. Here the CDR3 DNA reads TGTGCCAGCAGCTCCACGGTCAGGGGGCTCGCGTTACAAGAGACCCAGTACTTC. The chain uses TRBV11-2 and TRBJ2-5; 8 bases are shared with TRBD1. V lost 4 bases, J lost 2 bases, and 15 bases stayed unmatched. The CDR3 has 18 amino acids. Germline CDR1 is SGHAT and CDR2 is FQNNGV.